The TCR beta chain under discussion was sequenced for a study of cytomegalovirus exposure and HLA in healthy donors. Findings and caveats of the study: What TCR beta sequences reportedly achieved was accurate prediction of HLA-A and HLA-B alleles in most subjects. Testing in vitro showed a few CMV-associated chains specific for CMV antigens.

A note on this clone: As yet, its antigen is unknown.

Per germline, CDR1 SGHTA and CDR2 FQGNSA. The CDR3 has 17 amino acids. V was pared by 4 bases and J by 6 bases, with 23 bases between. PCR amplification relied on 60 Vbeta primers (plus 13 Jbeta primers). Sequencing was performed with immunoSEQ multiplex PCR; in TCRdb, only in-frame clones are kept and a portion is missing. In the table there are under 150,000 clones, about 69% of which are singletons. The J gene is TRBJ2-3, the V gene TRBV7-2; the D gene is possibly TRBD1 (6 bases). This receptor was identified in a young man in good health and CMV-seronegative. The sample taken for sequencing was PBMCs. CDR3 residues: CASSSRQGTPFGDTQYF. Here the CDR3 DNA reads TGTGCCAGCAGCTCGCGCCAGGGGACCCCATTTGGGGATACGCAGTATTTT.